The rows below give T cell receptor beta chains drawn from one sample of a study of OX40 agonist ivuxolimab in advanced cancers. The assay was immunoSEQ multiplex PCR, and TCRdb's table has in-frame clones only and misses some. The sample contains about 110,000 clones, approximately 90% of which appear only once. This specimen was CD4+ or CD8+ T cells sorted from blood, taken in a trial of the OX40 agonist ivuxolimab. The receptors were gathered from an adult with an advanced solid tumor such as melanoma, head and neck, liver or kidney cancer. The CDR3 runs from the conserved cysteine through the conserved F or W. A D gene is named only where the DNA matches it firmly. The listing skips clone size in some rows; elsewhere it reads once, few, many or a size class.

cdr3_length	d_call	clone_size	v_call	j_call	cdr3_nt	cdr3_aa
15	.	.	TRBV5-8	TRBJ1-5	TGTGCCAGCAGCTTGAGGTTTGGGGGGAATCAGCCCCAGCATTTT	CASSLRFGGNQPQHF
16	TRBD1	.	TRBV30	TRBJ2-5	TGTGCCTGGAGGGGGACAGGGGCCCGTTTCCAAGAGACCCAGTACTTC	CAWRGTGARFQETQYF
16	TRBD1	.	TRBV11-3	TRBJ1-1	TGTGCCAGCAGCTTAGTATCAGCGACAGGGGCTGATGAAGCTTTCTTT	CASSLVSATGADEAFF
14	TRBD2	.	TRBV30	TRBJ2-1	TGTGCCTGGAGCAGCGGGAGACTAGGAAATGAGCAGTTCTTC	CAWSSGRLGNEQFF
11	.	.	TRBV30	TRBJ1-2	TGTGCCTGGAAAACAGGCTATGGCTACACCTTC	CAWKTGYGYTF
18	TRBD1	.	TRBV9	TRBJ2-6	TGTGCCAGCAGCTTTAGTCCCGGGACAGGTACTGGGGCCAACGTCCTGACTTTC	CASSFSPGTGTGANVLTF
17	TRBD2	.	TRBV11-3	TRBJ2-1	TGTGCCAGCAGCTTAGAAGTTGCGGGGGGCACCAACAATGAGCAGTTCTTC	CASSLEVAGGTNNEQFF
14	.	.	TRBV6-5	TRBJ1-1	TGTGCCAGCAGTTTTTTAGCAGGGAACACTGAAGCTTTCTTT	CASSFLAGNTEAFF
12	.	.	TRBV18	TRBJ1-3	TGTGCCAGCTCACCACAAGGAAACACCATATATTTT	CASSPQGNTIYF
13	TRBD1	.	TRBV30	TRBJ2-2	TGTGCCTGGAGGACAGGGTACACCGGGGAGCTGTTTTTT	CAWRTGYTGELFF
14	TRBD1	.	TRBV5-1	TRBJ1-1	TGCGCCAGCAGCCCGGGACAGGAGAACACTGAAGCTTTCTTT	CASSPGQENTEAFF
15	.	few	TRBV6-6	TRBJ1-2	TGTGCCAGCAGGCGACCGGGGCAGGGGATCTATGGCTACACCTTC	CASRRPGQGIYGYTF
17	TRBD2	.	TRBV18	TRBJ2-1	TGTGCCAGCTCACCATCTAGCGGGAGGGTCGCCTACAATGAGCAGTTCTTC	CASSPSSGRVAYNEQFF
12	.	.	TRBV30	TRBJ1-5	TGTGCCTGGAGTTTTAGCAATCAGCCCCAGCATTTT	CAWSFSNQPQHF
17	TRBD1	.	TRBV7-6	TRBJ2-7	TGTGCCAGCAGCTTAGGGTTCGGGGGACAGGGGGCCTACGAGCAGTACTTC	CASSLGFGGQGAYEQYF
15	TRBD2	.	TRBV5-1	TRBJ2-5	TGCGCCAGCAGTCCGGGACTAGCGGGGCTAGAGACCCAGTACTTC	CASSPGLAGLETQYF
15	.	few	TRBV7-2	TRBJ2-7	TGTGCCAGCAGCTTACCGTTCGCAGGTCTCGACGAGCAGTACTTC	CASSLPFAGLDEQYF
14	TRBD2	.	TRBV5-1	TRBJ2-1	TGCGCCAGCAGCTTGGTGTCGGGAGGGAATGAGCAGTTCTTC	CASSLVSGGNEQFF
13	.	.	TRBV9	TRBJ2-2	TGTGCCAGCAGCGTCACGCTCACCGGGGAGCTGTTTTTT	CASSVTLTGELFF
15	TRBD2	.	TRBV4-2	TRBJ2-7	TGTGCCAGCAGCCTTCGGACTAGCGGTTACTACGAGCAGTACTTC	CASSLRTSGYYEQYF
16	TRBD2	.	TRBV11-2	TRBJ2-5	TGTGCCAGCAGCGCCCAACTAGCGGGAGATCTAAAGACCCAGTACTTC	CASSAQLAGDLKTQYF
13	.	once	TRBV11-1	TRBJ2-1	TGTGCCAGCAGCCGCCGGGTGGGAGATGAGCAGTTCTTC	CASSRRVGDEQFF
15	.	.	TRBV9	TRBJ1-1	TGTGCCAGCAGCCCCCAAGGAAGTTTGAACACTGAAGCTTTCTTT	CASSPQGSLNTEAFF
12	.	.	TRBV29-1	TRBJ2-5	TGCAGCGTAGGGGCCCGGGGAGAGACCCAGTACTTC	CSVGARGETQYF
13	.	.	TRBV19	TRBJ1-2	TGTGCCAGTACCCTAGGGCCCGGCTATGGCTACACCTTC	CASTLGPGYGYTF
15	.	.	TRBV19	TRBJ1-4	TGTGCCAGTAGTCCATACGGGACACAAAATGAAAAACTGTTTTTT	CASSPYGTQNEKLFF
16	TRBD2	.	TRBV30	TRBJ2-3	TGTGCCTGGAAAGCCCCTAGCGGGAGTCCCACAGATACGCAGTATTTT	CAWKAPSGSPTDTQYF
12	.	.	TRBV15	TRBJ1-5	TGTGCCACCAGCAAATCCGGGGCCCCCGAGCATTTT	CATSKSGAPEHF
15	.	.	TRBV5-1	TRBJ1-5	TGCGCCAGCAGCTGGGACGGAGGTCTGGGGCAGCCCCAGCATTTT	CASSWDGGLGQPQHF